This paragraph covers one T cell receptor beta chain sequence. What it binds is unknown. Germline values: CDR1 SGHAT, CDR2 FQNNGV. This CDR3 spans 14 amino acids. V lost 5 bases and J lost 4, with 14 bases in between. These data belong to a study of post-analysis software for immune sequencing data. Across the whole study: Recorded subtypes: relapsing-remitting, secondary progressive, progressive-relapsing; some patients unannotated. The study, taken as a whole, reports: Compared against controls, patients with multiple sclerosis displayed significantly lower normalized Chao1 diversity. Controls had lower frequencies than patients of roughly five TRBV segments, which included TRBV5-6, TRBV5-1 and TRBV20-1.

Carried by the TCR beta cDNA libraries were unique molecular identifiers. Each batch of about 0.95 to 11 million T cells produced roughly 500,000 cDNA molecules. TCRdb re-derived calls from the PCR reads in MiXCR, one entry per CDR3 protein. Here the sample spans a few hundred thousand distinct CDR3 sequences, 30% to 45% being singletons. This TCR came from a girl aged 10 to 17 with multiple sclerosis. The V and J genes are TRBV11-2 and TRBJ1-2; weak D call: TRBD1 (5 bases). The sequencing sample was made of blood. The DNA for the CDR3 is TGTGCCAGCAGCCGGGAGGCTAGGGGCTATGGCTACACCTTC. Protein sequence: CASSREARGYGYTF.